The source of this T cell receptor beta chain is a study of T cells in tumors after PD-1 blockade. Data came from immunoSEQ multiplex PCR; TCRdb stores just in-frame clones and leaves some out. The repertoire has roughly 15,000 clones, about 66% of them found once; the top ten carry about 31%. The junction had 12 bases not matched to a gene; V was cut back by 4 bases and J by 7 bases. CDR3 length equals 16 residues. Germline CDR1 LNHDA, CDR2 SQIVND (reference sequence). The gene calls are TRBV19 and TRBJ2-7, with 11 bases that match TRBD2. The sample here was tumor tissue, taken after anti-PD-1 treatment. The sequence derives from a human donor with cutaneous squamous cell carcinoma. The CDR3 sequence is CASSRLAGGPPLEQYF. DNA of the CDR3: TGTGCCAGTAGTAGATTAGCGGGAGGGCCCCCCTTGGAGCAGTACTTC.